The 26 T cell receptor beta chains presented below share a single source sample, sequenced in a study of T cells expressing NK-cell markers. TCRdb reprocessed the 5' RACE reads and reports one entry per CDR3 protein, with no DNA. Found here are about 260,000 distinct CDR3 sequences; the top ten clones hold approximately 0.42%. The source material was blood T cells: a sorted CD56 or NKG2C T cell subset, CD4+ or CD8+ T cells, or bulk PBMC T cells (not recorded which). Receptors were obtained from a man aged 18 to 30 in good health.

CDR3 region: CASSKDGYEQYF. The chain recombines TRBV12-3 or TRBV12-4 with TRBJ2-7. This CDR3 is built from 12 residues.

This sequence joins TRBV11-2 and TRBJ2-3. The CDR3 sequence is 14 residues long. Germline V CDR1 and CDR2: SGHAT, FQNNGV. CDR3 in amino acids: CASSPSRGVRTQYF.

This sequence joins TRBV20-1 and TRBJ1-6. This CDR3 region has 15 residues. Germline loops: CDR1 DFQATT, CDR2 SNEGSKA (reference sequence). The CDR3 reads CSARGRSVHSSPLHF.

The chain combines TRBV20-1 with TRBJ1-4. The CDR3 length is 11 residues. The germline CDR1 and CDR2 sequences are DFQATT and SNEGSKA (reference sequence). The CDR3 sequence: CSARDGEKLFF.

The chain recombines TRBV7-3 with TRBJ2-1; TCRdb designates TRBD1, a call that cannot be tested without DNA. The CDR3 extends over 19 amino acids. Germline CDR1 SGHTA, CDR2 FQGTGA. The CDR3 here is CASSLAVGPRGISYNEQFF.

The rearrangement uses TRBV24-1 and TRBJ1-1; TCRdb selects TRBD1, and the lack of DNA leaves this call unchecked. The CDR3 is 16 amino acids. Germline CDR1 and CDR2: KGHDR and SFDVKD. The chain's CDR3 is CATSDGGQGVENEAFF.

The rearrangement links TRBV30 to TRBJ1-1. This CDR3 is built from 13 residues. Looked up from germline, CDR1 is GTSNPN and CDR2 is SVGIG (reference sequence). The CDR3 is CAWAAGLNTEAFF.

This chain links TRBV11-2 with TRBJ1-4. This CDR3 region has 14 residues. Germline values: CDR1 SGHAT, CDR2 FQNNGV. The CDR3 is CASSLDPARKELFF.

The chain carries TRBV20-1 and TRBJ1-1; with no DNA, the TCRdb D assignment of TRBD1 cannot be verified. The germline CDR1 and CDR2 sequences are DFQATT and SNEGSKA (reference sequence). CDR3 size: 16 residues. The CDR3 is CSARGGAWLGNTEAFF.

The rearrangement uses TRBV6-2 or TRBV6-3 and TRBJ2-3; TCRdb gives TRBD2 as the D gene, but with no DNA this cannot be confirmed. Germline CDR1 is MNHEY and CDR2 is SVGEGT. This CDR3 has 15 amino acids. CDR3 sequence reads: CASSRGNPSTDTQYF.

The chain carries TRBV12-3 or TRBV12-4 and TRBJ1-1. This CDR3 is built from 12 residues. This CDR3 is CASSFEGKKAFF.

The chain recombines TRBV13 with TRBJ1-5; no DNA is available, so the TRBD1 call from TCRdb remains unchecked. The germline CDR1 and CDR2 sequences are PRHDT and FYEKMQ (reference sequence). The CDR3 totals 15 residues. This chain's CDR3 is CASSLGSDRFQPQHF.

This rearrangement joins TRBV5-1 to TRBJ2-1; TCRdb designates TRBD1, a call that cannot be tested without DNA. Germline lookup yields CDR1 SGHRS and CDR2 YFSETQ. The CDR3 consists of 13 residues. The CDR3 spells CASSPPTADEQFF.

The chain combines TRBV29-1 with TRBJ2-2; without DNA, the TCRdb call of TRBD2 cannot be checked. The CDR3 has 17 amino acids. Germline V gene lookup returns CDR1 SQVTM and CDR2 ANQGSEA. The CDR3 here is CSACGGLQRGDTGELFF.

CDR3 loop: CATSIPPGTQYF. The J gene is TRBJ2-5, the V gene TRBV15; TCRdb indicates TRBD1, and absent DNA this call remains unverified. CDR1 is LNHNV and CDR2 is YYDKDF in the germline V gene (reference sequence). The CDR3 consists of 12 residues.

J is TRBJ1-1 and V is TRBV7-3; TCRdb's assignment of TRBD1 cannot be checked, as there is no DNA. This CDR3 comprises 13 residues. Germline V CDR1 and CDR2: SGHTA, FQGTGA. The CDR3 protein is CASSQFTGAEAFF.

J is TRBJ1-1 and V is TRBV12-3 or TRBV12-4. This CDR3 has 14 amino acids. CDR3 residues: CASKKGTWGSEAFF.

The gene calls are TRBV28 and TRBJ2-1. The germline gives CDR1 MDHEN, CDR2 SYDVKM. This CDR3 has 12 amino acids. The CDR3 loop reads CASSPHGNEQFF.

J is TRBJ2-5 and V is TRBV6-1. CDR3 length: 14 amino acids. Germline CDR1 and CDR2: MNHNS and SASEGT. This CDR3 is CASSENEFQETQYF.

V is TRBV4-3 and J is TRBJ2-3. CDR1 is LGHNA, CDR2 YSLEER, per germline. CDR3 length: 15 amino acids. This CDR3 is CASSQGGRFTDTQYF.

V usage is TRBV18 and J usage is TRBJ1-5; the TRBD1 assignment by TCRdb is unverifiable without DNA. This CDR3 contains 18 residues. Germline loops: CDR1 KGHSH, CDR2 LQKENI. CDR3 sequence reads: CASSSNRGLVGSNQPQHF.

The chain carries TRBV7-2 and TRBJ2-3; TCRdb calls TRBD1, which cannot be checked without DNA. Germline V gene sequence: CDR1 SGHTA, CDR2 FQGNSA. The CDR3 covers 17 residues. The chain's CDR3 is CASSPYLGRRSTDTQYF.

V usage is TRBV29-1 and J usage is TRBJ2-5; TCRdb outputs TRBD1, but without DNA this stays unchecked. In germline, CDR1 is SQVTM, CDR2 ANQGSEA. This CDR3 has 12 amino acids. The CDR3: CSAKTVRETQYF.

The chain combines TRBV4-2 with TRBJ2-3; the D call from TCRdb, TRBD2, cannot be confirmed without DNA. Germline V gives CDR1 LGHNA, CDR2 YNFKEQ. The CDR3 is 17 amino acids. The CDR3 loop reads CASSQGGAGVSTDTQYF.

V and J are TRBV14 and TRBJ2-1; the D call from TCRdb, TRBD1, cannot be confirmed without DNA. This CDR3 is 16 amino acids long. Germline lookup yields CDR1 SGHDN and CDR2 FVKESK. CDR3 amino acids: CASSQDPGQIHNEQFF. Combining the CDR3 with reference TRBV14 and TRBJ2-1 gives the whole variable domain EAGVTQFPSHSVIEKGQTVTLRCDPISGHDNLYWYRRVMGKEIKFLLHFVKESKQDESGMPNNRFLAERTGGTYSTLKVQPAELEDSGVYFCASSQDPGQIHNEQFFGPGTRLTVL.

CDR3 in amino acids: CSARVPWLSGNTIYF. This chain connects TRBV20-1 to TRBJ1-3; TCRdb selects TRBD1, and the lack of DNA leaves this call unchecked. CDR3 length equals 15 residues. CDR1 is DFQATT, CDR2 SNEGSKA, per germline (reference sequence).